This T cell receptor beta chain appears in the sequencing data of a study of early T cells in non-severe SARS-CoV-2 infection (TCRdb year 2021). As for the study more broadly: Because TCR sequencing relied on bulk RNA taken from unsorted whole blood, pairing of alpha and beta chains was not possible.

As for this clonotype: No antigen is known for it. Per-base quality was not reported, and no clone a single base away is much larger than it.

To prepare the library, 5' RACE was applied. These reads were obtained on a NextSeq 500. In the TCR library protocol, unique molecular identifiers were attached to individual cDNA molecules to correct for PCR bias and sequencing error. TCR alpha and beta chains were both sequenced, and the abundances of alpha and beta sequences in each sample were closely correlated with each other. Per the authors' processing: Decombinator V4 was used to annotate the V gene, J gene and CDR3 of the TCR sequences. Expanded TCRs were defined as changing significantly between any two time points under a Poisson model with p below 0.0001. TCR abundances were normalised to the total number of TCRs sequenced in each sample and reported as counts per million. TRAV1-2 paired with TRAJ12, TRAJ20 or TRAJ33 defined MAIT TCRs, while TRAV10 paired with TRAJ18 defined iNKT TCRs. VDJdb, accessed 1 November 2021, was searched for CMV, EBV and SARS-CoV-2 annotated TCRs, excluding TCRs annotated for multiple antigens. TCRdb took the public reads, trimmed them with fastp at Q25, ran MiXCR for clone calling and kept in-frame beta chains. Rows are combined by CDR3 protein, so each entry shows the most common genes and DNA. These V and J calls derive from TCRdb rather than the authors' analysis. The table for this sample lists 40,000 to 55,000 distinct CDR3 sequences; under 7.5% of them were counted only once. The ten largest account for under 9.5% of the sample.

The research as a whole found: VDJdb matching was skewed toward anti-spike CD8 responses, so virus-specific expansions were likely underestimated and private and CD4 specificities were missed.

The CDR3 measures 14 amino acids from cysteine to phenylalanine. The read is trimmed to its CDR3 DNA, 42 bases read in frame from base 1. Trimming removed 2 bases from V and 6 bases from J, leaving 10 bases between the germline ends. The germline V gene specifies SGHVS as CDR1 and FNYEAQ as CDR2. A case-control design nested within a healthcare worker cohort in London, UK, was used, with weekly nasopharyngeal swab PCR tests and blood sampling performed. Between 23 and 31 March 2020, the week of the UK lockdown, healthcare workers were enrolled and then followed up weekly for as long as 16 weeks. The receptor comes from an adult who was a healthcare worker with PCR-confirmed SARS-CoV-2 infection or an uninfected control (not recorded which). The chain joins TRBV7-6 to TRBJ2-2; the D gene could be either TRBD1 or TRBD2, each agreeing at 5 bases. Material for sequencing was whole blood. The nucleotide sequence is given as TGTGCCAGCAGCTTACCGGGGCCGGCCGGGGAGCTGTTTTTT. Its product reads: CASSLPGPAGELFF. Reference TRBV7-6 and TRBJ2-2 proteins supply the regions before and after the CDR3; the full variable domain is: GAGVSQSPRYKVTKRGQDVALRCDPISGHVSLYWYRQALGQGPEFLTYFNYEAQQDKSGLPNDRFSAERPEGSISTLTIQRTEQRDSAMYRCASSLPGPAGELFFGEGSRLTVL.